This T cell receptor beta chain was found in a study of blood T cells in healthy people across ages. This CDR3 spans 16 amino acids. Trimming shortened V by 1 base and J by 0 bases, and 13 bases separated the two germline ends. Germline V gene data show CDR1 as SGHTA and CDR2 as FQGNSA. A J-beta primer mix and a sample-barcoded 5' primer were used in a second PCR of roughly 6 to 12 cycles. TCRdb ran MiXCR on the 5' RACE reads and lists one entry per CDR3 protein. The table lists about 1.1 million distinct CDR3 sequences, around two fifths of them singletons, with roughly 13% in the top ten. The TCR comes from a man between 18 and 29 years old in good health. The sequenced sample consisted of blood. The chain combines TRBV7-2 with TRBJ2-7; D call uncertain. CDR3 loop: CASSLERTRSSYEQYF. Written as DNA, the CDR3 is TGTGCCAGCAGCTTAGAGAGGACCCGAAGCTCCTACGAGCAGTACTTC.